The clone carrying this T cell receptor beta chain was recorded a few times. Its antigen is unidentified. TCRdb redid the calling of the 5' RACE reads with MiXCR, one entry per CDR3 protein. The sample holds about 160,000 distinct CDR3 sequences; 9.8% are singletons and the top ten take about 14%. These data originate in a study of CD8 T cells in ankylosing spondylitis. Study findings and constraints: What seemed typical of ankylosing spondylitis blood was a TCR beta motif built from several highly homologous variants. With a CD8+ phenotype, disease-linked clones were relatively rare in peripheral blood.

Sequencing input: blood, either unsorted or a sorted T cell fraction (not recorded which). This receptor was identified in a female donor with ankylosing spondylitis or in good health (not recorded which).

CDR3 in amino acids: CSAKGTSGRMNEQFF. The DNA of the CDR3 is TGCAGTGCTAAAGGGACTAGCGGGAGGATGAATGAGCAGTTCTTC. The V gene is TRBV20-1, the J gene TRBJ2-1, with 15 bases that match TRBD2. Per the germline V gene, CDR1 is DFQATT and CDR2 is SNEGSKA (reference sequence). J gave up 7 bases and V 4 bases, and 5 bases lay outside the gene matches. The CDR3 is 15 residues long.